The subject of this entry is one T cell receptor (beta chain). The CDR3 extends over 14 amino acids. Next came a second PCR, run for about 6 to 12 cycles, which used a sample-barcoded 5' primer along with a J-beta primer mix. TCRdb recomputed calls from the 5' RACE reads with MiXCR, one row per CDR3 protein. The sample yields about 1.4 million distinct CDR3 sequences, 59% seen once. The data are from a study of blood T cells in healthy people across ages. The source material was blood. The TCR sequence derives from a man in his late teens or twenties in good health. V gene TRBV12-3 or TRBV12-4 combines with J gene TRBJ2-4; D is undetermined. The DNA end is more similar to TRBJ2-7, so the J call may be wrong. The CDR3 sequence: CASSSFNRVYEQYF. DNA of the CDR3: TGTGCCAGCAGTTCCTTTAACAGAGTCTACGAGCAGTACTTC.